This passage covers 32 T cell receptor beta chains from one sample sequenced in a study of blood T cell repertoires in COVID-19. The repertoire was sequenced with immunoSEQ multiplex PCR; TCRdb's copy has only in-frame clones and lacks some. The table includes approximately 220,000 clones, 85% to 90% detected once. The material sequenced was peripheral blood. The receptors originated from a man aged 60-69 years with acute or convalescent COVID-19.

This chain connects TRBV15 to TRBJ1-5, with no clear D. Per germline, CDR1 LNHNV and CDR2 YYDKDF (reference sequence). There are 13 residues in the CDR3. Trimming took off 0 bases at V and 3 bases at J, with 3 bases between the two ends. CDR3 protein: CATSRDINQPQHF. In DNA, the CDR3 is TGTGCCACCAGCAGAGATATCAATCAGCCCCAGCATTTT.

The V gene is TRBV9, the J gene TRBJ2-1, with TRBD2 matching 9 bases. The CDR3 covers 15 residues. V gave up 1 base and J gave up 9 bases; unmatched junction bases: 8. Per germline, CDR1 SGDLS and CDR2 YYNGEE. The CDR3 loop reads CASSVTPSGEGEQFF. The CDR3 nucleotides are TGTGCCAGCAGCGTAACGCCTAGCGGGGAGGGTGAGCAGTTCTTC.

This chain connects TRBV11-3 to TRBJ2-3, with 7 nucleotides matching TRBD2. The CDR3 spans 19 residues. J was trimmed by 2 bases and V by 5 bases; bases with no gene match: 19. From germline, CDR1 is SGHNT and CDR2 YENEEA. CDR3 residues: CASSIRASVRGVNTDTQYF. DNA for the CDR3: TGTGCCAGCAGCATTCGAGCAAGCGTACGGGGGGTCAACACAGATACGCAGTATTTT.

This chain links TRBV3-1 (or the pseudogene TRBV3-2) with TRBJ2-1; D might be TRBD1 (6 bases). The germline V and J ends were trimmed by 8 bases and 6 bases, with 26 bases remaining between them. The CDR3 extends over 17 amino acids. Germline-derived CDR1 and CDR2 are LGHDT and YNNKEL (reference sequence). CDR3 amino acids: CASGARGTFDQPNEQFF. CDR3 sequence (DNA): TGTGCCAGCGGGGCCAGGGGAACGTTTGATCAGCCCAATGAGCAGTTCTTC.

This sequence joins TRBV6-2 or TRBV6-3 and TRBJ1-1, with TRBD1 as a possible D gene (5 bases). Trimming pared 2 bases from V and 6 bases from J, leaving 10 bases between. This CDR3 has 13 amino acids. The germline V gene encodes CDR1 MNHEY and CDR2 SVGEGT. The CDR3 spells CASSYPGGAEAFF. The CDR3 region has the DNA TGTGCCAGCAGTTACCCCGGGGGGGCTGAAGCTTTCTTT.

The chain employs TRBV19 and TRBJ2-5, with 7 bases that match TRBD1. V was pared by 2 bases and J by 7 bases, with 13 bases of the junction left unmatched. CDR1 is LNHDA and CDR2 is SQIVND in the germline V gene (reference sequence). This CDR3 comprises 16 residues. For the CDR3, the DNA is TGTGCCAGTAGTATAAGTAGAGGGGGCCCCGTTGGGACCCAGTACTTC. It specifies CASSISRGGPVGTQYF.

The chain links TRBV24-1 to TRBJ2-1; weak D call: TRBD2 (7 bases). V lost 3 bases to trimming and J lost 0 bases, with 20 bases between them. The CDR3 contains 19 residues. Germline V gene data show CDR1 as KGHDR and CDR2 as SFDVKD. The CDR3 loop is CATSDPLGGGRSSYNEQFF. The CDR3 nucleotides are TGTGCCACCAGTGATCCCCTGGGCGGGGGCCGGAGCTCCTACAATGAGCAGTTCTTC.

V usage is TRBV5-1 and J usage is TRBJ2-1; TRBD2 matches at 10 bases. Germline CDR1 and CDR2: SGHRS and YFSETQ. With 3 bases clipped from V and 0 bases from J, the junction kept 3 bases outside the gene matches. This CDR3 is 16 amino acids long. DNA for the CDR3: TGCGCCAGCAGCTCCGGGACTAGCGTCTCCTACAATGAGCAGTTCTTC. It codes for CASSSGTSVSYNEQFF.

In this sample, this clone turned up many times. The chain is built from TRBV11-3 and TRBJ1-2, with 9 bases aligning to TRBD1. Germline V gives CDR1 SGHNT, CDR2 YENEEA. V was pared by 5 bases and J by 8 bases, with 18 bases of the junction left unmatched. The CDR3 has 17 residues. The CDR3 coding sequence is TGTGCCAGCAGCCTCTGGCGGGACAGGGTAAGGTCGGGCGGCTACACCTTC. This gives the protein CASSLWRDRVRSGGYTF.

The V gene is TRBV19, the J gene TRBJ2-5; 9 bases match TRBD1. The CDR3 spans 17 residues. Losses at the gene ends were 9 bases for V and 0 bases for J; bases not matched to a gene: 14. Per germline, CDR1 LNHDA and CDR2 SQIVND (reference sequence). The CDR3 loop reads CASRTHGTGIYQETQYF. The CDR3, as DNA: TGTGCCAGCCGAACCCACGGGACAGGGATATACCAAGAGACCCAGTACTTC.

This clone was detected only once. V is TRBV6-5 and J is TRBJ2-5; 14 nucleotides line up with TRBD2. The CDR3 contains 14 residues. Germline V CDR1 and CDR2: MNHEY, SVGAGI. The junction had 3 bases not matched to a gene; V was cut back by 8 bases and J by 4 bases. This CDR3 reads CASQTSGGAETQYF. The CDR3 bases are TGTGCCAGCCAGACTAGCGGGGGGGCAGAGACCCAGTACTTC.

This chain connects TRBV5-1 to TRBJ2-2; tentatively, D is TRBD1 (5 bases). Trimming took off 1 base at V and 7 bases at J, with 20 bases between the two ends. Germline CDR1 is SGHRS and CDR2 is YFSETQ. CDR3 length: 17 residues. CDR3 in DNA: TGCGCCAGCAGCTTGCCCCTAGGGGCTGGGGCTGGCGGGGAGCTGTTTTTT. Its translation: CASSLPLGAGAGGELFF.

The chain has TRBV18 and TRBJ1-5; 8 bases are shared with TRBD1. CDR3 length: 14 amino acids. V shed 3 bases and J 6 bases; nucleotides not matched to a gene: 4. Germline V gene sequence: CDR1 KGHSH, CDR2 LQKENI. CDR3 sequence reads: CASSPQGAGQPQHF. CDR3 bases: TGTGCCAGCTCACCCCAGGGGGCGGGTCAGCCCCAGCATTTT. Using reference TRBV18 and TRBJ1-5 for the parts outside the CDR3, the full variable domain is NAGVMQNPRHLVRRRGQEARLRCSPMKGHSHVYWYRQLPEEGLKFMVYLQKENIIDESGMPKERFSAEFPKEGPSILRIQQVVRGDSAAYFCASSPQGAGQPQHFGDGTRLSIL.

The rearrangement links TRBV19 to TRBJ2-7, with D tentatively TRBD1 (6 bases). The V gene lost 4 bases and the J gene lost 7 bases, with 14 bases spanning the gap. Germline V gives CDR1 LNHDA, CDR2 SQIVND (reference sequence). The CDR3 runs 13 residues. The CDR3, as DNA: TGTGCCAGTAGTAGGGGCAGGGGTGATGAGCAGTACTTC. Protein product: CASSRGRGDEQYF.

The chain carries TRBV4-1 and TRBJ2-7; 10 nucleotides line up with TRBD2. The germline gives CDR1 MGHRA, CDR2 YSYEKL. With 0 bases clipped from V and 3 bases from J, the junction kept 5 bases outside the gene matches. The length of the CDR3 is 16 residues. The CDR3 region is CASSQDRVAGGYEQYF. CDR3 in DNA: TGCGCCAGCAGCCAAGATAGGGTAGCGGGGGGCTACGAGCAGTACTTC.

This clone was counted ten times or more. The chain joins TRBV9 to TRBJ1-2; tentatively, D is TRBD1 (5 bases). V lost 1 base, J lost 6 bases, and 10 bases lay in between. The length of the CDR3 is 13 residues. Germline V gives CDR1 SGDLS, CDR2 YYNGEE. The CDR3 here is CASSVRSGDGYTF. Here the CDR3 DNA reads TGTGCCAGCAGCGTAAGATCGGGGGATGGCTACACCTTC. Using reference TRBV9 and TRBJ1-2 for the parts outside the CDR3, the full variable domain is DSGVTQTPKHLITATGQRVTLRCSPRSGDLSVYWYQQSLDQGLQFLIQYYNGEERAKGNILERFSAQQFPDLHSELNLSSLELGDSALYFCASSVRSGDGYTFGSGTRLTVV.

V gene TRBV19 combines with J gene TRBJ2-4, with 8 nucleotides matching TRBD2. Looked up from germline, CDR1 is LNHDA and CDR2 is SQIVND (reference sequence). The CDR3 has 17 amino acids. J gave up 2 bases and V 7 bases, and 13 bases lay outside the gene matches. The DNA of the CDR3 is TGTGCCAGTACCTCAAGGGCCAGCGGGGGACCCAAAAACATTCAGTACTTC. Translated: CASTSRASGGPKNIQYF.

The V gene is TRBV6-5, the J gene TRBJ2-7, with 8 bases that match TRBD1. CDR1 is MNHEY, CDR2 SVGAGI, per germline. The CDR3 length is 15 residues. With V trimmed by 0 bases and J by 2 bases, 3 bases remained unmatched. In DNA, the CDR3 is TGTGCCAGCAGTTACTCCCCGGACAGGGCCTACGAGCAGTACTTC. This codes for CASSYSPDRAYEQYF.

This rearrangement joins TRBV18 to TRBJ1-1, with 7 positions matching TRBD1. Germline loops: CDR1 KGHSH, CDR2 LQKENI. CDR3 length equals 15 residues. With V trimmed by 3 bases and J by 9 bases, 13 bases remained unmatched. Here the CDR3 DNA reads TGTGCCAGCTCACCCCCGGATACACAGGGGCAGCAAGCTTTCTTT. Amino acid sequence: CASSPPDTQGQQAFF.

The CDR3 coding sequence is TGTGCCAGCAGCGTCCCCAGACAGGGGAACTATGGCTACACCTTC. Amino acids: CASSVPRQGNYGYTF. This chain joins TRBV5-4 and TRBJ1-2; 8 positions match TRBD1. This CDR3 region has 15 residues. Losses at the gene ends were 4 bases for V and 2 bases for J; bases not matched to a gene: 7. The germline V gene has CDR1 SGHNT and CDR2 YYREEE (reference sequence).

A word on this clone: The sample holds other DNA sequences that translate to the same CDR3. The CDR3 loop is CASSEDRDYGYTF. DNA for the CDR3: TGTGCCAGCAGTGAGGACAGGGACTATGGCTACACCTTC. The V and J genes are TRBV2 and TRBJ1-2; the match to TRBD1 covers 8 bases. The CDR3 has 13 residues. Germline CDR1 SNHLY, CDR2 FYNNEI. V gave up 3 bases and J gave up 3 bases; unmatched junction bases: 0.

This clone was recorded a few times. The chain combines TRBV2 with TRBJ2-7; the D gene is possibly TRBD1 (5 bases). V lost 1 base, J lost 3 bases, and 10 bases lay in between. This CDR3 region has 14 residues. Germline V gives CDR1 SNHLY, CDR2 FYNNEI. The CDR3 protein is CASSEDRRSYEQYF. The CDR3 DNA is TGTGCCAGCAGTGAAGACAGGCGAAGCTACGAGCAGTACTTC.

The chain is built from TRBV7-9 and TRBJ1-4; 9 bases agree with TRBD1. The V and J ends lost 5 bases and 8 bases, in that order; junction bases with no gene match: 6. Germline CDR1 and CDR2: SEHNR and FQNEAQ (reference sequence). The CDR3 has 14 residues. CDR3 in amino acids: CASSAGQGGEKLFF. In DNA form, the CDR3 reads TGTGCCAGCAGCGCGGGACAGGGAGGGGAAAAACTGTTTTTT.

The CDR3 DNA is TGTGCCAGCAGCCCCCGACTAGCGGGGGGGGTGCGCGAGCAGTACTTC. Encoded protein: CASSPRLAGGVREQYF. The chain uses TRBV7-8 and TRBJ2-7, with 14 positions matching TRBD2. The CDR3 has 16 amino acids. Germline CDR1 and CDR2: SGHVS and FQNEAQ. Trimming removed 5 bases from V and 6 bases from J; junction bases left unmatched: 9.

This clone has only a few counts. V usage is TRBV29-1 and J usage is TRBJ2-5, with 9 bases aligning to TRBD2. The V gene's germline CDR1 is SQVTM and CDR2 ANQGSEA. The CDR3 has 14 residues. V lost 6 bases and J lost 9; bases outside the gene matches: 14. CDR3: CSVGGASGVSAQYF. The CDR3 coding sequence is TGCAGCGTCGGTGGGGCTAGCGGGGTTTCTGCCCAGTACTTC.

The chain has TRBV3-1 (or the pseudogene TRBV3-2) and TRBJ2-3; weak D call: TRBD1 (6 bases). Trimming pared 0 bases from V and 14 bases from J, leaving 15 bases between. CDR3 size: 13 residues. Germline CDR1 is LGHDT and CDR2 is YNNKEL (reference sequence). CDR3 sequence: CASSQDDTGLRYF. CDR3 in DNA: TGTGCCAGCAGCCAAGATGACACAGGGCTACGGTATTTT.

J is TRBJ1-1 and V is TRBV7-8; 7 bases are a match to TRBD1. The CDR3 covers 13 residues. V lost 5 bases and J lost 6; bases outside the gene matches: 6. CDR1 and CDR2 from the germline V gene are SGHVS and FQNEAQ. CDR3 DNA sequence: TGTGCCAGCAGCCAACAGGGGTTGTCTGAAGCTTTCTTT. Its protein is CASSQQGLSEAFF.

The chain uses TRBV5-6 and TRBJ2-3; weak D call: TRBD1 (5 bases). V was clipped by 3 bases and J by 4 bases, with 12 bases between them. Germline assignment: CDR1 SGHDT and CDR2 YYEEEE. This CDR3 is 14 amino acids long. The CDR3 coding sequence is TGTGCCAGCAGCTGGGGCAGCTTCCCAGATACGCAGTATTTT. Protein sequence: CASSWGSFPDTQYF.

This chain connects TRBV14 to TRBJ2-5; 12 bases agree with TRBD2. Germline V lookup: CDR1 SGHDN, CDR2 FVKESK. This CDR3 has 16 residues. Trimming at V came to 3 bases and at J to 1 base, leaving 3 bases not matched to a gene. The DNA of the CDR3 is TGTGCCAGCAGCCACTGGACTAGCGGGGCCCAAGAGACCCAGTACTTC. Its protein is CASSHWTSGAQETQYF.

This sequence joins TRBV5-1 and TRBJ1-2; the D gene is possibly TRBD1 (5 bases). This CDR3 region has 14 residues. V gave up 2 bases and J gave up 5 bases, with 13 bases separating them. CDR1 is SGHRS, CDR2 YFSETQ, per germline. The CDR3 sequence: CASSFGSGPYGYTF. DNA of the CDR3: TGCGCCAGCAGCTTTGGTTCAGGGCCATATGGCTACACCTTC.

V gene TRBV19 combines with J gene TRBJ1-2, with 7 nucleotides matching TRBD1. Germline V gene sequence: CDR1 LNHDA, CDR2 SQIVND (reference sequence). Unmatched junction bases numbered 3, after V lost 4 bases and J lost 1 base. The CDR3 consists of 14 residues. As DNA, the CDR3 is TGTGCCAGTAGTAACAACAGGGGTAACTATGGCTACACCTTC. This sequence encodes CASSNNRGNYGYTF.

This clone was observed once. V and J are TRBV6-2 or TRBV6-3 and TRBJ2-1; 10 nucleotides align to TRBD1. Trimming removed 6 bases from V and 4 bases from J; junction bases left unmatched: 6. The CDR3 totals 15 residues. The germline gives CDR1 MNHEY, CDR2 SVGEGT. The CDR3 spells CASSVGQGRYNEQFF. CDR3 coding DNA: TGTGCCAGCAGCGTGGGACAGGGGAGGTACAATGAGCAGTTCTTC.